The clone carrying this TCR beta chain was detected a few times. Its specificity is unknown. This record comes from a study of T cell responses to AZD1222 COVID-19 vaccine. Generated by immunoSEQ multiplex PCR, the TCRdb table keeps only in-frame clones and is missing some. The sample has about 84,000 clones; 80% to 90% are singletons. Study-wide results and caveats: Clonal diversity may have been underestimated, and the donors were mostly white British, with more females than males. Spike-specific TCR depth and breadth grew after two AZD1222 doses. Reports say nearly half of spike-specific TCRs go after unmutated variant regions.

The CDR3 totals 16 residues. Unmatched junction bases numbered 7, after V lost 0 bases and J lost 2 bases. Germline assignment: CDR1 LGHNA and CDR2 YNFKEQ. Doses given second, at about 4 or about 12 weeks, were pooled. This chain links TRBV4-2 with TRBJ2-7, with TRBD2 identical over 7 bases. The TCR originated in an adult who received the AZD1222 COVID-19 vaccine. Specimen: peripheral blood, collected 28 days after the second AZD1222 dose. The CDR3 DNA is TGTGCCAGCAGCCAAGATTTCGGACTAGAAACCTACGAGCAGTACTTC. Translation gives CASSQDFGLETYEQYF.